The 25 T cell receptor beta chains below come from one sample, sequenced in a study of blood T cells in healthy people across ages. Through a sample-barcoded 5' primer and a J-beta primer mix, a second PCR was run for roughly 6 to 11 cycles. MiXCR, run by TCRdb on the 5' RACE reads, gives a single entry per CDR3 protein. This table holds around 1,000,000 distinct CDR3 sequences, less than 45% found once. The sample consisted of blood. Receptor source: a man aged 18 to 29 in good health.

This clonotype was observed a handful of times. The V call is TRBV7-6, the J call TRBJ1-3; TRBD1 matches 7 bases. The germline gives CDR1 SGHVS, CDR2 FNYEAQ. This CDR3 has 17 residues. V was clipped by 2 bases and J by 0 bases; unmatched bases: 7. CDR3 nucleotide sequence: TGTGCCAGCAGCTTAAGCCCCCCAGGGGGCTCTGGAAACACCATATATTTT. Amino acid sequence: CASSLSPPGGSGNTIYF.

This rearrangement joins TRBV4-1 to TRBJ2-1; D may be TRBD2 (6 bases). The J call may be in error: the DNA end matches TRBJ2-7 better. Germline CDR1 reads MGHRA; CDR2 reads YSYEKL. This CDR3 comprises 16 residues. CDR3 in amino acids: CASSPLGLASYNEQYF. CDR3 coding DNA: TGCGCCAGCAGCCCCCTTGGCCTAGCGTCTTACAATGAGCAGTACTTC.

This clonotype was observed a few times. The chain uses TRBV7-2 and TRBJ1-2, with D hard to call. The V and J ends lost 5 bases and 4 bases respectively, with 17 bases between them. This CDR3 has 15 residues. Germline CDR1 reads SGHTA; CDR2 reads FQGNSA. The CDR3 nucleotides read TGTGCCAGCAGCCCATTCCTAGAGAGAACCTATGGCTACACCTTC. This encodes CASSPFLERTYGYTF.

The genes are TRBV29-1 and TRBJ2-2; D might be TRBD1 (6 bases). Germline CDR1 and CDR2: SQVTM and ANQGSEA. V was trimmed by 6 bases and J by 5 bases, leaving 16 bases between them. The CDR3 consists of 14 residues. Written as DNA, the CDR3 is TGCAGCGTATACAGGGATCCGACAACCGGGGAGCTGTTTTTT. This translates into CSVYRDPTTGELFF.

The chain has TRBV7-2 and TRBJ1-6; TRBD1 might be the D (6 bases). Per germline, CDR1 SGHTA and CDR2 FQGNSA. V gave up 5 bases and J gave up 10 bases, with 15 bases separating them. CDR3 length: 14 amino acids. The CDR3 coding sequence is TGTGCCAGCAGCGTAGTGGCAGGGGAATCACCCCTCCACTTT. This codes for CASSVVAGESPLHF.

This clonotype came up a few times. The chain employs TRBV7-2 and TRBJ2-3; D gene uncertain. The length of the CDR3 is 14 residues. Trimming took off 4 bases at V and 2 bases at J, with 10 bases between the two ends. Germline V gene lookup returns CDR1 SGHTA and CDR2 FQGNSA. Here the CDR3 reads CASSSRLHTDTQYF. Written as DNA, the CDR3 is TGTGCCAGCAGCTCGAGACTCCACACAGATACGCAGTATTTT. Full variable domain (missing parts from reference TRBV7-2 and TRBJ2-3): GAGVSQSPSNKVTEKGKDVELRCDPISGHTALYWYRQSLGQGLEFLIYFQGNSAPDKSGLPSDRFSAERTGGSVSTLTIQRTQQEDSAVYLCASSSRLHTDTQYFGPGTRLTVL.

There are many counts of this clonotype. The chain combines TRBV29-1 with TRBJ2-1, with TRBD2 matching over 8 bases. The CDR3 loop spans 14 amino acids. Germline-derived CDR1 and CDR2 are SQVTM and ANQGSEA. V shed 4 bases and J 5 bases; nucleotides not matched to a gene: 7. CDR3 coding DNA: TGCAGCGTTGTTAGTAGCGGGGTCCACAATGAGCAGTTCTTC. Amino acids: CSVVSSGVHNEQFF.

In its sample, this clonotype was seen a few times. This chain links TRBV21-1 with TRBJ1-1; the table's TRBD1 call for D was not verified on the DNA. TRBV21-1 is tagged as a pseudogene. The CDR3 totals 14 residues. Here the CDR3 DNA reads TGTGCCAGCAGCGCACGACAGGGTTCATTGAGGACTTTCTTT. Translating it yields CASSARQGSLRTFF.

The chain employs TRBV10-3 and TRBJ1-2; D gene ambiguous. CDR3 length equals 13 residues. Deletions cut 2 bases from V and 5 bases from J, with 9 bases between. Germline V gene sequence: CDR1 ENHRY, CDR2 SYGVKD. The CDR3, as DNA: TGTGCCATCAGTGAGATGATTGGATATGGCTACACCTTC. Protein sequence: CAISEMIGYGYTF.

This clonotype was picked up a small number of times. The chain combines TRBV4-3 with TRBJ2-1; 9 bases map to TRBD2. CDR1 is LGHNA and CDR2 is YSLEER in the germline V gene. Germline trimming cut 1 base from V and 7 bases from J; bases unmatched to any gene: 8. This CDR3 spans 16 amino acids. Here the CDR3 DNA reads TGCGCCAGCAGCCAAGTTGAGCGGGGGGCGGGGAATGAGCAGTTCTTC. It specifies CASSQVERGAGNEQFF.

The chain is built from TRBV4-3 and TRBJ2-2; D perhaps matches TRBD2 (6 bases). V was cut by 1 base and J by 1 base, with 13 bases left in between. CDR1 is LGHNA, CDR2 YSLEER, per germline. The CDR3 is 17 amino acids. CDR3 residues: CASSQGSGGENTGELFF. DNA of the CDR3: TGCGCCAGCAGCCAAGGCTCTGGCGGGGAGAACACCGGGGAGCTGTTTTTT.

The rearrangement links TRBV7-2 to TRBJ2-7; D perhaps matches TRBD1 (6 bases). This CDR3 has 14 amino acids. Between the trimmed V and J ends, which lost 4 bases and 0 bases, there was a span of 10 bases. Germline assignment: CDR1 SGHTA and CDR2 FQGNSA. CDR3 sequence reads: CASSSPGHSYEQYF. Written as DNA, the CDR3 is TGTGCCAGCAGCTCACCGGGACACTCCTACGAGCAGTACTTC.

This clonotype was counted a single time. The chain combines TRBV20-1 with TRBJ1-1; D is ambiguous. Germline CDR1 DFQATT, CDR2 SNEGSKA (reference sequence). The CDR3 length is 12 residues. V was pared by 7 bases and J by 0 bases, with 9 bases between. The CDR3 nucleotides are TGCAGTGGCATCCGGGTGAACACTGAAGCTTTCTTT. It encodes CSGIRVNTEAFF.

The chain links TRBV6-1 to TRBJ1-1; D may be TRBD1 (5 bases). Germline V CDR1 and CDR2: MNHNS, SASEGT. The ends were cut back, 5 bases at V and 5 bases at J, with 15 bases in the middle. This CDR3 has 14 residues. CDR3 protein: CASSSQSRGTEAFF. CDR3 DNA: TGTGCCAGCAGTTCACAGTCTAGGGGAACTGAAGCTTTCTTT.

The chain carries TRBV2 and TRBJ1-2; 8 positions match TRBD1. The CDR3 runs to 15 residues. Germline V gene data show CDR1 as SNHLY and CDR2 as FYNNEI. V shed 6 bases and J 4 bases; nucleotides not matched to a gene: 10. The chain's CDR3 is CASRKTFTGGYGYTF. CDR3 nucleotides: TGTGCCAGCAGAAAAACGTTCACAGGGGGCTATGGCTACACCTTC.

The chain recombines TRBV11-2 with TRBJ1-5; no clear D gene. Trimming shortened V by 0 bases and J by 4 bases, and 10 bases separated the two germline ends. Germline V lookup: CDR1 SGHAT, CDR2 FQNNGV. CDR3 length: 15 residues. CDR3 bases: TGTGCCAGCAGCTTAGATGCAGGACCAAATCAGCCCCAGCATTTT. Its protein product is CASSLDAGPNQPQHF.

This clonotype was seen many times. The V gene is TRBV18, the J gene TRBJ1-4; no reliable D call. The germline V and J ends were trimmed by 3 bases and 5 bases, with 13 bases remaining between them. The germline CDR1 and CDR2 sequences are KGHSH and LQKENI. The CDR3 spans 15 residues. The CDR3 spells CASSPTGLGNEKLFF. The DNA of the CDR3 is TGTGCCAGCTCACCCACGGGGTTGGGCAATGAAAAACTGTTTTTT. The full variable domain, rest sourced from reference TRBV18 and TRBJ1-4, is NAGVMQNPRHLVRRRGQEARLRCSPMKGHSHVYWYRQLPEEGLKFMVYLQKENIIDESGMPKERFSAEFPKEGPSILRIQQVVRGDSAAYFCASSPTGLGNEKLFFGSGTQLSVL.

The chain combines TRBV29-1 with TRBJ2-7; the match to TRBD2 covers 10 bases. The J segment lost 4 bases and the V segment lost 5 bases, leaving 8 bases of the junction unmatched. Germline V gives CDR1 SQVTM, CDR2 ANQGSEA. CDR3 length: 14 residues. The CDR3 DNA sequence: TGCAGCGTTTTAGTGGGACTAGCGAGATACGAGCAGTACTTC. It translates to CSVLVGLARYEQYF.

The chain has TRBV5-6 and TRBJ1-5; D perhaps matches TRBD1 (6 bases). V was clipped by 6 bases and J by 1 base, with 11 bases between them. The CDR3 loop spans 14 amino acids. The germline gives CDR1 SGHDT, CDR2 YYEEEE. The CDR3 coding sequence is TGTGCCAGCAACAGAGGACAGAGCAATCAGCCCCAGCATTTT. Residues: CASNRGQSNQPQHF.

Only a few counts were recorded for this clonotype. CDR3 in amino acids: CSAREPPHNEQFF. The CDR3 coding sequence is TGCAGTGCTAGAGAGCCCCCCCACAATGAGCAGTTCTTC. The chain joins TRBV20-1 to TRBJ2-1; D not resolved. The V gene's germline CDR1 is DFQATT and CDR2 SNEGSKA (reference sequence). V lost 0 bases to trimming and J lost 5 bases, with 8 bases between them. This CDR3 spans 13 amino acids.

The chain uses TRBV27 and TRBJ1-1; 7 bases line up with TRBD1. After removal of 5 bases from V and 4 bases from J, the junction contained 4 bases not matched to a gene. This CDR3 has 13 amino acids. Per the germline V gene, CDR1 is MNHEY and CDR2 is SMNVEV (reference sequence). The CDR3 sequence is CASSTHRGTEAFF. CDR3 DNA: TGTGCCAGCAGTACCCACAGGGGCACTGAAGCTTTCTTT.

The chain is built from TRBV6-5 and TRBJ2-1; D unresolved. Judging by the DNA end, TRBJ2-7 fits better; the J call may be wrong. Germline V gene lookup returns CDR1 MNHEY and CDR2 SVGAGI. The CDR3 runs to 14 residues. CDR3 coding DNA: TGTGCCAGCACTCTAACGACCGGCTACAATGAGCAGTACTTC. Its translation is CASTLTTGYNEQYF.

As for this clonotype: This may arise from a read error, as a much more abundant clone is one base away. This chain joins TRBV29-1 and TRBJ2-5; D is perhaps TRBD1 (6 bases). Trimming removed 3 bases from V and 11 bases from J, with 22 bases in between. CDR1 and CDR2 (germline): SQVTM, ANQGSEA. There are 14 residues in the CDR3. The CDR3 spells CSVDAQGHDNEQYF. The CDR3 coding sequence is TGCAGCGTTGACGCACAGGGACACGACAATGAGCAGTACTTC.

The chain links TRBV10-3 to TRBJ2-1, with 8 nucleotides matching TRBD2. This CDR3 region has 14 residues. Trimming at V came to 7 bases and at J to 8 bases, leaving 10 bases not matched to a gene. The V gene's germline CDR1 is ENHRY and CDR2 SYGVKD. The CDR3 protein is CAINRGPGGDEQFF. The CDR3 region has the DNA TGTGCCATCAACCGGGGACCGGGGGGGGATGAGCAGTTCTTC.

J is TRBJ1-1 and V is TRBV7-3; the D is unclear. V was shortened by 0 bases and J by 5 bases, with 7 bases between the two germline ends. Germline CDR1 SGHTA, CDR2 FQGTGA. The CDR3 spans 13 residues. CDR3: CASSLTQETEAFF. CDR3 nucleotides: TGTGCCAGCAGCTTAACGCAGGAGACTGAAGCTTTCTTT.